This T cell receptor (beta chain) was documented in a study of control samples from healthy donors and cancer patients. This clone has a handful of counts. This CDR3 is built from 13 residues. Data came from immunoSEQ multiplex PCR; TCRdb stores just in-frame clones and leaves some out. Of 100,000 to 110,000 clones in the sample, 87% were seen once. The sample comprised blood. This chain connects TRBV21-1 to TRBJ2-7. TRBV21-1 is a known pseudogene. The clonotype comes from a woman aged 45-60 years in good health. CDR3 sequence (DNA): TGTGCCAGCAGCAAACCTGACCTCTACGAGCAGTACTTC. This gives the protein CASSKPDLYEQYF.